This is a list of T cell receptor beta chains from one sample in a study of CD8 T cells in Susac syndrome. TCRdb reanalysed the immunoSEQ multiplex PCR reads using MiXCR and keeps one entry per CDR3 protein. Seen here are 150,000 to 250,000 distinct CDR3 sequences, 90% to 95% observed once, and the top ten hold just under 0.095%. The sample was CD4+ T cells from PBMCs. These receptors were obtained from a human donor with multiple sclerosis. The CDR3 runs from the conserved cysteine through the conserved F or W. D genes are given only for firm matches. For some rows the clone size is stated as once, few or many, or as a class when expanded; others skip it.

clone_size j_call v_call d_call cdr3_nt cdr3_aa
NA TRBJ1-2 TRBV20-1 NA TGCAGTGCTAATAAGGGGAGAGGGGCTAACTATGGCTACACCTTC CSANKGRGANYGYTF
NA TRBJ1-1 TRBV7-3 NA TGTGCCAGCAGCTTAAAGGCTGGGGAAGCAGCTTTCTTT CASSLKAGEAAFF
NA TRBJ2-2 TRBV6-5 NA TGTGCCGCACGCCGTCGACTCACCGGGGAGCTGTTTTTT CAARRRLTGELFF
NA TRBJ1-5 TRBV4-1 NA TGCGCCAGCAGCCCTCCGGCCGCAAACAATCAGCCCCAGCATTTT CASSPPAANNQPQHF
NA TRBJ2-7 TRBV7-9 NA TGTGCCAGCAGTCTCCGGCGGGGTATAACCTACGAGCAGTACTTC CASSLRRGITYEQYF
NA TRBJ2-4 TRBV5-1 TRBD2 TGCGCCAGCAGCTTGGCGACCGGGAGGAGCGCCATTCAGTACTTC CASSLATGRSAIQYF
NA TRBJ1-1 TRBV20-1 TRBD1 TGCAGTGCTAGGGGACAGGGAGGGACTGAAGCTTTCTTT CSARGQGGTEAFF
NA TRBJ2-1 TRBV24-1 NA TGTGCCACCAGTGACCTATCCAAGACAACGAATGAGCAGTTCTTC CATSDLSKTTNEQFF
NA TRBJ2-6 TRBV5-1 NA TGCGCCAGCCGAAGCTCTGGGGCCAACGTCCTGACTTTC CASRSSGANVLTF
NA TRBJ2-7 TRBV7-9 TRBD2 TGTGCCAGCAGCGAAGGGACTAGCGGATTCTACGAGCAGTACTTC CASSEGTSGFYEQYF
NA TRBJ2-6 TRBV29-1 NA TGCAGCGTCTCGGGGGGGGCCAACGTCCTGACTTTC CSVSGGANVLTF
NA TRBJ1-5 TRBV12-3/TRBV12-4 NA TGTGCCAGCAGTTTTAGGATCAATCAGCCCCAGCATTTT CASSFRINQPQHF
NA TRBJ2-1 TRBV7-8 TRBD2 TGTGCCAGCAGCTTCCTCCCGGGACTAGTCCCCCACGAGCAGTTCTTC CASSFLPGLVPHEQFF
NA TRBJ2-7 TRBV27 NA TGTGCCAGCAGTTCCTTCGGTGCGGAGGCCTACGAGCAGTACTTC CASSSFGAEAYEQYF
NA TRBJ2-2 TRBV9 TRBD2 TGTGCCAGCAGCGCGGGACTAATTGTTTATTGGGCCGGGGAGCTGTTTTTT CASSAGLIVYWAGELFF
NA TRBJ1-2 TRBV20-1 TRBD1 TGCAGTGCTAACCCCGGGACAGGCTATGGCTACACCTTC CSANPGTGYGYTF
once TRBJ2-5 TRBV5-6 NA TGTGCCAGCAGCTTTCCCGGCAGGCGACAAGAGACCCAGTACTTC CASSFPGRRQETQYF
NA TRBJ1-2 TRBV20-1 NA TGCAGTGCTAGATCCGGTAATTATGGCTACACCTTC CSARSGNYGYTF
NA TRBJ2-1 TRBV11-3 NA TGTGCCAGCAGGGGGCGGAGGGGCTATGAGCAGTTCTTC CASRGRRGYEQFF
once TRBJ2-1 TRBV5-6 NA TGTGCCAGCAGCTTGGAGGGCATAAGCTCCTACAATGAGCAGTTCTTC CASSLEGISSYNEQFF
NA TRBJ1-5 TRBV12-3/TRBV12-4 NA TGTGCCAGCAGTCGACAGCCCTATAGCAATCAGCCCCAGCATTTT CASSRQPYSNQPQHF
NA TRBJ1-5 TRBV30 NA TGTGCCTGGAGTGTACAATGGGGAGATGGGAATCTGCAGCCCCAGCATTTT CAWSVQWGDGNLQPQHF
NA TRBJ2-3 TRBV14 NA TGTGCCAGCAGCCAAGAGGGGGCAACCACAGATACGCAGTATTTT CASSQEGATTDTQYF
NA TRBJ1-5 TRBV20-1 NA TGCAGTGCTAGGATTAGCAATCAGCCCCAGCATTTT CSARISNQPQHF
NA TRBJ2-7 TRBV3-1 NA TGTGCCAGCAGCAACCGATTTTACGAGCAGTACTTC CASSNRFYEQYF
NA TRBJ1-2 TRBV15 NA TGTGCCACCAGCAGAGAGGCGGGGGGCCTCTATGGCTACACCTTC CATSREAGGLYGYTF
NA TRBJ2-4 TRBV11-2 NA TGTGCCAGCAGCTTAAGGGTAGCCAAAAACATTCAGTACTTC CASSLRVAKNIQYF
NA TRBJ2-3 TRBV4-1 NA TGCGCCAGCAGGCTTTACCCCGGGGGCACAGATACGCAGTATTTT CASRLYPGGTDTQYF
NA TRBJ1-2 TRBV11-2 NA TGTGCCAGCAGCGAACGGTTGTCAACCCAGACGGGCTACACCTTC CASSERLSTQTGYTF
once TRBJ2-5 TRBV3-1 NA TGTGCCAGCAGCCAAGTCAGCGGGCAAGAGACCCAGTACTTC CASSQVSGQETQYF
once TRBJ2-5 TRBV3-1 TRBD1 TGTGCCAGCAGCCCGACAGGGGGCCAGGAGACCCAGTACTTC CASSPTGGQETQYF
NA TRBJ2-7 TRBV12-3/TRBV12-4 NA TGTGCCACAGGGAAGGGAAGGTACGAGCAGTACTTC CATGKGRYEQYF
once TRBJ1-2 TRBV27 NA TGTGCCAGCGCCCCGGGACGGGCTAACTATGGCTACACCTTC CASAPGRANYGYTF
NA TRBJ1-4 TRBV5-1 NA TGCGCCAGCAGCTTGGCCGAAACTAATGAAAAACTGTTTTTT CASSLAETNEKLFF
NA TRBJ2-2 TRBV15 NA TGTGCCACCAGCAGAGAGGGTGGGCCGAACACCGGGGAGCTGTTTTTT CATSREGGPNTGELFF
NA TRBJ2-6 TRBV2 NA TGTGCCAGCTCAGAAGGGGCTGGGGCCAACGTCCTGACTTTC CASSEGAGANVLTF